This T cell receptor beta chain was obtained from a study of cytomegalovirus exposure and HLA in healthy donors. CDR1 and CDR2 from the germline V gene are DFQATT and SNEGSKA (reference sequence). The V end was cut by 5 bases, the J end by 14 bases, with 16 bases between. The CDR3 length is 11 residues. The PCR ran on 60 Vbeta and 13 Jbeta primers. Assay used: immunoSEQ multiplex PCR; TCRdb lists only in-frame clones, some missing. The sample contains about 130,000 clones, roughly 70% of which appear only once. Sequencing was performed on PBMCs. This sequence originates from a man in his forties in good health and CMV-seropositive. The chain uses TRBV20-1 and TRBJ2-1, with TRBD1 as a possible D gene (5 bases). The CDR3 protein is CSARPRDREFF. DNA of the CDR3: TGCAGTGCTCGTCCCAGGGATCGGGAGTTCTTC.